What follows are 15 T cell receptor beta chains derived from one specimen sequenced in a study of blood T cells in healthy people across ages. Alongside a J-beta primer mix, a sample-barcoded 5' primer served in a second PCR lasting roughly 7 to 12 cycles. In TCRdb, the 5' RACE reads were re-called with MiXCR into one record per CDR3 protein. This repertoire shows some 1.4 million distinct CDR3 sequences, 42% found once; its top ten account for roughly 8.2%. The sequencing input was blood. The origin of the receptors is a woman under 30 in good health.

The table lists this clonotype with a few counts. At one end the junction does not follow the germline gene, possibly because of a read error. The V and J genes are TRBV24-1 and TRBJ1-4; possibly TRBD1 for D (5 bases). CDR1 KGHDR and CDR2 SFDVKD come from the germline V gene. This CDR3 is 13 amino acids long. In DNA form, the CDR3 reads TGTGCCACCAGTGACGGGACGAATGGAAAACTGTTTTTT. Translating gives CATSDGTNGKLFF.

V is TRBV27 and J is TRBJ2-6; maybe TRBD1 (5 bases). This CDR3 is built from 17 residues. V lost 4 bases and J lost 2, with 15 bases in between. Germline V CDR1 and CDR2: MNHEY, SMNVEV (reference sequence). CDR3 sequence: CASSSLGRVAGANVLTF. CDR3 DNA: TGTGCCAGCAGTTCCCTTGGCAGGGTGGCTGGGGCCAACGTCCTGACTTTC.

This rearrangement joins TRBV21-1 to TRBJ2-3; whether TRBD1, the table's D call, matches the DNA was not checked. TRBV21-1 is listed as a pseudogene. CDR3 length: 16 residues. The CDR3 protein is CACDRVGRNCTDTQYF. In DNA form, the CDR3 reads TGTGCCTGCGACAGGGTCGGGAGGAATTGCACAGATACGCAGTATTTT.

This clonotype has only a few counts. The gene calls are TRBV5-6 and TRBJ1-1, with unresolved D. V was pared by 0 bases and J by 5 bases, with 11 bases between. The CDR3 covers 14 residues. Germline-derived CDR1 and CDR2 are SGHDT and YYEEEE. CDR3 loop: CASSLVGVGTEAFF. As DNA, the CDR3 is TGTGCCAGCAGCTTGGTTGGCGTGGGAACTGAAGCTTTCTTT. Variable domain in full (rest from reference TRBV5-6 and TRBJ1-1): DAGVTQSPTHLIKTRGQQVTLRCSPKSGHDTVSWYQQALGQGPQFIFQYYEEEERQRGNFPDRFSGHQFPNYSSELNVNALLLGDSALYLCASSLVGVGTEAFFGQGTRLTVV.

V and J are TRBV3-1 and TRBJ1-1; D may be TRBD1 (5 bases). V was pared by 0 bases and J by 5 bases, with 16 bases between. This CDR3 has 16 amino acids. Per the germline V gene, CDR1 is LGHDT and CDR2 is YNNKEL (reference sequence). The CDR3 region is CASSQDGRGRRTEAFF. As DNA, the CDR3 is TGTGCCAGCAGCCAAGACGGAAGGGGTCGAAGGACTGAAGCTTTCTTT.

The chain couples TRBV5-6 to TRBJ2-3; D may be TRBD2 (6 bases). Germline CDR1 is SGHDT and CDR2 is YYEEEE. CDR3 length: 13 amino acids. The V gene lost 8 bases and the J gene lost 9 bases, with 19 bases spanning the gap. DNA for the CDR3: TGTGCCAGTAGCCTCTCTGACGCGGGGACGCAGTATTTT. Translating it yields CASSLSDAGTQYF. Together with reference TRBV5-6 and TRBJ2-3, the CDR3 gives the full variable domain: DAGVTQSPTHLIKTRGQQVTLRCSPKSGHDTVSWYQQALGQGPQFIFQYYEEEERQRGNFPDRFSGHQFPNYSSELNVNALLLGDSALYLCASSLSDAGTQYFGPGTRLTVL.

This clonotype was seen a few times. The CDR3 reads CASSHTSGSDTQYF. CDR3 DNA: TGTGCCAGCAGTCACACTAGCGGCTCAGATACGCAGTATTTT. The rearrangement links TRBV6-5 to TRBJ2-3; TRBD2 matches 8 bases. This CDR3 is built from 14 residues. The germline gives CDR1 MNHEY, CDR2 SVGAGI. V gave up 5 bases and J gave up 4 bases; unmatched junction bases: 5.

This sequence joins TRBV10-3 and TRBJ1-2, with D hard to call. The CDR3 is made up of 14 amino acids. In germline, CDR1 is ENHRY, CDR2 SYGVKD. V shed 0 bases and J shed 3 bases, with 8 bases lying between them. In DNA form, the CDR3 reads TGTGCCATCAGTGAGTCGGCGGGAGACTATGGCTACACCTTC. Translation gives CAISESAGDYGYTF.

The rearrangement links TRBV11-3 to TRBJ2-2; D ambiguous. Per germline, CDR1 SGHNT and CDR2 YENEEA. The CDR3 length is 13 residues. V lost 0 bases, J lost 4 bases, and 3 bases lay in between. The CDR3 DNA is TGTGCCAGCAGCTTAGAGCGCACCGGGGAGCTGTTTTTT. Translation gives CASSLERTGELFF. The full variable domain, rest sourced from reference TRBV11-3 and TRBJ2-2, is EAGVVQSPRYKIIEKKQPVAFWCNPISGHNTLYWYLQNLGQGPELLIRYENEEAVDDSQLPKDRFSAERLKGVDSTLKIQPAELGDSAVYLCASSLERTGELFFGEGSRLTVL.

The J gene is TRBJ1-5, the V gene TRBV12-3 or TRBV12-4; D perhaps matches TRBD1 (5 bases). The V and J ends lost 6 bases and 5 bases respectively, with 17 bases between them. The CDR3 consists of 15 residues. The CDR3 protein is CASSYTGAPDQPQHF. As DNA, the CDR3 is TGTGCCAGCAGCTATACCGGGGCACCCGATCAGCCCCAGCATTTT.

V gene TRBV5-1 combines with J gene TRBJ1-1; unclear D gene. Germline V gene sequence: CDR1 SGHRS, CDR2 YFSETQ. V lost 5 bases to trimming and J lost 7 bases, with 15 bases between them. CDR3 size: 13 residues. The CDR3, as DNA: TGCGCCAGCAGTCCAAGGTCGGGGTATGAAGCTTTCTTT. This codes for CASSPRSGYEAFF.

V and J are TRBV7-9 and TRBJ1-6, with 10 bases identical to TRBD1. The V and J ends lost 5 bases and 7 bases, in that order; junction bases with no gene match: 5. The V gene's germline CDR1 is SEHNR and CDR2 FQNEAQ (reference sequence). CDR3 length: 15 residues. The CDR3 sequence is CASSAETGGNSPLHF. The CDR3, as DNA: TGTGCCAGCAGCGCCGAGACAGGGGGCAATTCACCCCTCCACTTT.

This clonotype was found a few times. The chain has TRBV6-2 or TRBV6-3 and TRBJ2-2, with D possibly being TRBD1 or TRBD2 (5 bases each). This CDR3 has 16 residues. With 4 bases removed from V and 0 bases from J, the gap between germline ends came to 12 bases. From germline, CDR1 is MNHEY and CDR2 SVGEGT. DNA of the CDR3: TGTGCCAGCAGTTGGCCGCCGGGACCGAACACCGGGGAGCTGTTTTTT. It specifies CASSWPPGPNTGELFF.

The J gene is TRBJ2-1, the V gene TRBV9; possibly TRBD1 for D (5 bases). CDR3 length equals 13 residues. The germline CDR1 and CDR2 sequences are SGDLS and YYNGEE. V lost 3 bases, J lost 8 bases, and 12 bases lay in between. CDR3 sequence: CASSGQGMDEQFF. CDR3 sequence (DNA): TGTGCCAGCAGCGGCCAGGGTATGGATGAGCAGTTCTTC.

This clonotype came up a few times. A much larger clone differs by one base, so this may be a read error. V is TRBV4-1 and J is TRBJ1-2; TRBD1 might be the D (6 bases). The V and J ends lost 0 bases and 3 bases respectively, with 11 bases between them. In germline, CDR1 is MGHRA, CDR2 YSYEKL. This CDR3 contains 15 residues. CDR3 nucleotide sequence: TGCGCCAGCAGCCAAGATCGGGGGGCTGACTATGGCTACACCTTC. This encodes CASSQDRGADYGYTF.